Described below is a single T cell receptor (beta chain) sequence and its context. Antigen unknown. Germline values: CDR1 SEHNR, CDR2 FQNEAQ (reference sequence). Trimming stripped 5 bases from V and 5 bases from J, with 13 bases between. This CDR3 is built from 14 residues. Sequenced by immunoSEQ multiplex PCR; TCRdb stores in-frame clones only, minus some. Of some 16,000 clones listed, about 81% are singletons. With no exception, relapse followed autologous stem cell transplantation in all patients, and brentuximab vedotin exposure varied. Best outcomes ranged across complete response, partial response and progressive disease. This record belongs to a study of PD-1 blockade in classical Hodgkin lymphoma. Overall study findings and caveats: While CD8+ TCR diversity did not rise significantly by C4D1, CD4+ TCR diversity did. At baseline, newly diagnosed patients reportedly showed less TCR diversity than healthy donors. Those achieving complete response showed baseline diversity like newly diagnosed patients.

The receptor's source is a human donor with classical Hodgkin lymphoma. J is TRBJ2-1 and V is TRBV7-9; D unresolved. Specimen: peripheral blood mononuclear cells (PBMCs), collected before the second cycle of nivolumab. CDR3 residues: CASSVNVLNNEQFF. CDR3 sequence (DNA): TGTGCCAGCAGCGTCAACGTGTTGAACAATGAGCAGTTCTTC.